This T cell receptor (beta chain) was captured in a study of blood T cell repertoires in COVID-19. Study context: Sources were T cells, B-cell-depleted T cells, or PBMCs; the material itself was cDNA or gDNA.

TCRdb's copy holds only in-frame clones and misses some; the assay was immunoSEQ multiplex PCR. The table lists about 220,000 clones, 82% of them singletons, with 3% to 3.5% in the top ten. Germline CDR1 and CDR2: SGHAT and FQNNGV. Trimming took off 5 bases at V and 0 bases at J, with 10 bases between the two ends. The CDR3 loop spans 14 amino acids. In assigning cohorts, the study relied on participant-reported clinical history. Recovered participants had two consecutive negative NP/OP PCR tests, healthcare professional clearance, or symptom resolution. The rearrangement links TRBV11-2 to TRBJ1-2; D not resolved. The clonotype comes from a woman aged 60-75 years who had recovered from COVID-19. Sequences were obtained from PBMCs or T cells enriched from blood (not recorded which). The CDR3 spells CASSRPLANYGYTF. The CDR3, as DNA: TGTGCCAGCAGCCGGCCCCTAGCTAACTATGGCTACACCTTC. The full variable domain, completed using reference TRBV11-2 and TRBJ1-2, is EAGVAQSPRYKIIEKRQSVAFWCNPISGHATLYWYQQILGQGPKLLIQFQNNGVVDDSQLPKDRFSAERLKGVDSTLKIQPAKLEDSAVYLCASSRPLANYGYTFGSGTRLTVV.